The present T cell receptor (beta chain) was sequenced within a study of radiotherapy plus CTLA-4 blockade in lung cancer. Deletions cut 1 base from V and 0 bases from J, with 7 bases between. The CDR3 totals 15 residues. Germline-derived CDR1 and CDR2 are SGHVS and FNYEAQ. TCRdb keeps only in-frame clones here, not all; method: immunoSEQ multiplex PCR. The sample yields 89,000 or so clones, roughly four fifths seen once. J is TRBJ1-3 and V is TRBV7-6; D is unclear. This specimen was peripheral blood, taken from a patient treated with radiotherapy plus ipilimumab. This TCR was recovered from a human donor with non-small cell lung cancer who had a partial response to radiotherapy plus ipilimumab. The DNA of the CDR3 is TGTGCCAGCAGCTTAGACCGCAGCTCTGGAAACACCATATATTTT. Residues: CASSLDRSSGNTIYF.